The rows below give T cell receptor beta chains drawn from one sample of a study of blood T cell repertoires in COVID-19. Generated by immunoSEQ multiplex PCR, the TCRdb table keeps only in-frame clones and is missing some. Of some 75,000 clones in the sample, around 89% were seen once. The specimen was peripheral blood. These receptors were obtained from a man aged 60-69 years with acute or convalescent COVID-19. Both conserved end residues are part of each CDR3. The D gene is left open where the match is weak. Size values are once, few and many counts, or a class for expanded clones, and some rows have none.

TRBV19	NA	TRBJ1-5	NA	CASSIEGVMGRGPQHF	TGTGCCAGTAGTATAGAAGGGGTGATGGGCAGGGGGCCCCAGCATTTT
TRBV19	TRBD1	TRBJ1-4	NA	CASSPGQGRGFF	TGTGCCAGTAGTCCTGGACAGGGCAGAGGGTTCTTT
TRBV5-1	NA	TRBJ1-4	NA	CASSGEVGPNEKLFF	TGCGCCAGCAGCGGGGAGGTAGGGCCTAATGAAAAACTGTTTTTT
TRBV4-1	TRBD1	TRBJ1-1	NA	CASSQESTGGNSEAFF	TGCGCCAGCAGCCAAGAATCGACAGGGGGCAACTCTGAAGCTTTCTTT
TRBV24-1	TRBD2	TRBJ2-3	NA	CATSSKGLGKDTQYF	TGTGCCACATCTTCTAAGGGACTAGGAAAAGATACGCAGTATTTT
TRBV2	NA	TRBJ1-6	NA	CASSEVGQVNSPLHF	TGTGCCAGCAGTGAAGTGGGACAAGTCAATTCACCCCTCCACTTT
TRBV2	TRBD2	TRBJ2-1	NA	CASSELRGADNEQFF	TGTGCCAGCAGTGAACTGCGGGGGGCCGACAATGAGCAGTTCTTC
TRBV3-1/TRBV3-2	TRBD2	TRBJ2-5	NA	CASSQVPSGGKETQYF	TGTGCCAGCAGCCAAGTACCTAGCGGGGGGAAAGAGACCCAGTACTTC
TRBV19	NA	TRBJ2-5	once	CASSTQGSETQYF	TGTGCCAGTAGTACACAGGGATCTGAGACCCAGTACTTC
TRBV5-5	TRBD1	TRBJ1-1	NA	CASSLTGATEAFF	TGTGCCAGCAGCTTGACAGGGGCAACTGAAGCTTTCTTT
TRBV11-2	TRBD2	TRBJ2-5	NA	CASSPPGRGETQYF	TGTGCCAGCAGCCCCCCGGGGAGGGGAGAGACCCAGTACTTC
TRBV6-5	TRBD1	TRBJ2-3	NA	CASRGTGADTQYF	TGTGCCAGCAGGGGGACAGGGGCAGATACGCAGTATTTT
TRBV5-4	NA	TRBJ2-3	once	CASSLAGANTDTQYF	TGTGCCAGCAGCTTGGCAGGGGCGAACACAGATACGCAGTATTTT
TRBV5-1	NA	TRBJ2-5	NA	CASSLQGPQETQYF	TGCGCCAGCAGCTTACAGGGCCCCCAAGAGACCCAGTACTTC
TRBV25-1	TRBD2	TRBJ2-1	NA	CATGGTSYNEQFF	TGTGCCACCGGGGGGACCTCCTACAATGAGCAGTTCTTC
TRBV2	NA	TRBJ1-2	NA	CASKSTAGYTF	TGTGCCAGCAAATCGACTGCGGGCTACACCTTC